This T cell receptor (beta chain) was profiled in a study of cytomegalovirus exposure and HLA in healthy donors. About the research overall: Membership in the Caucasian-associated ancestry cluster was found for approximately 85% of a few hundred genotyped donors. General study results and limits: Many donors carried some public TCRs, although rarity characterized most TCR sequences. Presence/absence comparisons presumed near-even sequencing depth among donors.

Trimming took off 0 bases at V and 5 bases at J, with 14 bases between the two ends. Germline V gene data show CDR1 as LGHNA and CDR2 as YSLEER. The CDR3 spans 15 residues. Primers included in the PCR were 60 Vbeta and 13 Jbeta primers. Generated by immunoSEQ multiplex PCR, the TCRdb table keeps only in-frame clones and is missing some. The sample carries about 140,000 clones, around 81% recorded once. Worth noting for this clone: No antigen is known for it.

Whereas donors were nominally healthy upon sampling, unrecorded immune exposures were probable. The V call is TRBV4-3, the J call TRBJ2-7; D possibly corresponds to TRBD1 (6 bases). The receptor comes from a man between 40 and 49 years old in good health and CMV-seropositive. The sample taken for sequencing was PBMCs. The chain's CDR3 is CASSQDKLEGDEQYF. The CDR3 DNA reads TGCGCCAGCAGCCAAGATAAACTAGAGGGGGACGAGCAGTACTTC.